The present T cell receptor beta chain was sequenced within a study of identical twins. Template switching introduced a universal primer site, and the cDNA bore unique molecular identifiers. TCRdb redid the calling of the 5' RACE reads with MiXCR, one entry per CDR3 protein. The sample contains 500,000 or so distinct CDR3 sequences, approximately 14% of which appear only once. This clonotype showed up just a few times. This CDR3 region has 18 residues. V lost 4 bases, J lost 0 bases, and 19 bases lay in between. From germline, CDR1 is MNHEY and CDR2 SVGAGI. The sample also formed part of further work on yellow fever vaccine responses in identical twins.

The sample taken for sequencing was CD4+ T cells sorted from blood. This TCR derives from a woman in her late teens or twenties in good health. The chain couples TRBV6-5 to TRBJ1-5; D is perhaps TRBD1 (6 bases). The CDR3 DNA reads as TGTGCCAGCAGTTCCACAGGGCGAGGGGGTTATAGCAATCAGCCCCAGCATTTT. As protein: CASSSTGRGGYSNQPQHF.